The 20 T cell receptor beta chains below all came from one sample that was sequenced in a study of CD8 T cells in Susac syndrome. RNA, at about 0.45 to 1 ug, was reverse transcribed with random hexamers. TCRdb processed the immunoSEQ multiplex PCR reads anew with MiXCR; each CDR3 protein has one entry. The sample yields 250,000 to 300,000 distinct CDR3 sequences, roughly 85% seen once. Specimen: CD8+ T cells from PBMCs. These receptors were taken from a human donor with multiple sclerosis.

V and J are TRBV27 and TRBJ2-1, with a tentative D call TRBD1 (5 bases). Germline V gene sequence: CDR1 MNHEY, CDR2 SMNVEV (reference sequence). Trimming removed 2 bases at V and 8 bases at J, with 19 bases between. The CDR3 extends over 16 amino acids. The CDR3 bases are TGTGCCAGCAGTTTACTGTCCTTTTCAGGGTTCGATGAGCAGTTCTTC. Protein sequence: CASSLLSFSGFDEQFF.

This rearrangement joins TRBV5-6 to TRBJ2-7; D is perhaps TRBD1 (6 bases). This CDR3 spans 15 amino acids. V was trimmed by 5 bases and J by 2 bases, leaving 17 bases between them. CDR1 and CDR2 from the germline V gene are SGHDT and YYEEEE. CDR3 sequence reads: CASRPADRPTYEQYF. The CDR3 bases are TGTGCCAGCAGACCCGCCGACAGGCCTACCTACGAGCAGTACTTC.

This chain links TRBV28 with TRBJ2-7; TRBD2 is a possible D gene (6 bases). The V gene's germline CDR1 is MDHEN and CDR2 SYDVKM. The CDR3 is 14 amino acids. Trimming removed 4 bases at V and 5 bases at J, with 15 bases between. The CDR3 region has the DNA TGTGCCAGCAGTTCGGCGGGAAACTTGAACGAGCAGTACTTC. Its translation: CASSSAGNLNEQYF. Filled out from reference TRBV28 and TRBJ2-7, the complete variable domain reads DVKVTQSSRYLVKRTGEKVFLECVQDMDHENMFWYRQDPGLGLRLIYFSYDVKMKEKGDIPEGYSVSREKKERFSLILESASTNQTSMYLCASSSAGNLNEQYFGPGTRLTVT.

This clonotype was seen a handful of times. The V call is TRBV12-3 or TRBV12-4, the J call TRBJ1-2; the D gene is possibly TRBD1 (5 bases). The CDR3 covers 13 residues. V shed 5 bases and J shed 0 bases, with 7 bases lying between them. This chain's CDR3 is CASSDRTNYGYTF. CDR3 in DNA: TGTGCCAGCAGTGACAGAACTAACTATGGCTACACCTTC.

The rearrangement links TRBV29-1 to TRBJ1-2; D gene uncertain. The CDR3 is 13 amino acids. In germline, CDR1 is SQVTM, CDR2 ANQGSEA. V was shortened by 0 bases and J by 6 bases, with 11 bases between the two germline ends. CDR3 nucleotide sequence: TGCAGCGTTGAAGATTCGGAGACGAATGGCTACACCTTC. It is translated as CSVEDSETNGYTF.

Here the CDR3 reads CASSRPLGGADNEQFF. CDR3 coding DNA: TGCGCCAGCAGCCGACCGTTGGGAGGGGCGGACAATGAGCAGTTCTTC. This rearrangement joins TRBV4-1 to TRBJ2-1; 7 bases line up with TRBD2. This CDR3 has 16 residues. The germline V gene has CDR1 MGHRA and CDR2 YSYEKL. The trim removed 4 bases at V and 5 bases at J, leaving 11 bases unmatched.

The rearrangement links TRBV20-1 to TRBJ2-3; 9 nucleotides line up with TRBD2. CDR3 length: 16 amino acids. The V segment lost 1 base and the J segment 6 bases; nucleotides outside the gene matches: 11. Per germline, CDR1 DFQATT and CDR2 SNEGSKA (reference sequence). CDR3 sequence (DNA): TGCAGTGCTAGAGTTAGCGGGAGCCCCCTGCGGGATACGCAGTATTTT. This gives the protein CSARVSGSPLRDTQYF.

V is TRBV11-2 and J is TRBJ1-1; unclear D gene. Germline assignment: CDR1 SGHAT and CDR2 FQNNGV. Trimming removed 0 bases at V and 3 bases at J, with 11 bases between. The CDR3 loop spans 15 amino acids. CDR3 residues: CASSLDAVGDTEAFF. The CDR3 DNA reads TGTGCCAGCAGCTTAGACGCCGTGGGTGACACTGAAGCTTTCTTT.

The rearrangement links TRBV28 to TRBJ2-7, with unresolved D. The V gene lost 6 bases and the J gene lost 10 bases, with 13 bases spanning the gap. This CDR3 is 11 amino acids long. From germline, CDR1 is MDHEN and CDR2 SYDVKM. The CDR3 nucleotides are TGTGCCAGCAGCCTCGGACCAGACCAGTACTTC. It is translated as CASSLGPDQYF. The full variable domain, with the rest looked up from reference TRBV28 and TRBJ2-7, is DVKVTQSSRYLVKRTGEKVFLECVQDMDHENMFWYRQDPGLGLRLIYFSYDVKMKEKGDIPEGYSVSREKKERFSLILESASTNQTSMYLCASSLGPDQYFGPGTRLTVT.

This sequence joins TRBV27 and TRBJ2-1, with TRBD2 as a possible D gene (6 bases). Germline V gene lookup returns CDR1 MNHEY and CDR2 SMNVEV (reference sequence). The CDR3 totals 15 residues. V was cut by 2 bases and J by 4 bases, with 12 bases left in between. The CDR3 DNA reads TGTGCCAGCAGTTTACGGGGAGGCGGGTACAATGAGCAGTTCTTC. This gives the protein CASSLRGGGYNEQFF.

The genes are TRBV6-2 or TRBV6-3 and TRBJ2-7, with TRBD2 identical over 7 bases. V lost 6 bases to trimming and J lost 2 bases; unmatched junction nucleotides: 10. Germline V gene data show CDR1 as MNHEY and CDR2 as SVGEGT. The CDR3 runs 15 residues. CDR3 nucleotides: TGTGCCAGCAGCCATGGATCGGGACTACCCTACGAGCAGTACTTC. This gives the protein CASSHGSGLPYEQYF.

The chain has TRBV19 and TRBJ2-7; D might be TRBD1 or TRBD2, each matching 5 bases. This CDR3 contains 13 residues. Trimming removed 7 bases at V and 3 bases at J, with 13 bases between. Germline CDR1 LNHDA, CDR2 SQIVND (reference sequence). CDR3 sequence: CASTNRDGYEQYF. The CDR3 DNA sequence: TGTGCCAGTACTAATAGGGACGGCTACGAGCAGTACTTC.

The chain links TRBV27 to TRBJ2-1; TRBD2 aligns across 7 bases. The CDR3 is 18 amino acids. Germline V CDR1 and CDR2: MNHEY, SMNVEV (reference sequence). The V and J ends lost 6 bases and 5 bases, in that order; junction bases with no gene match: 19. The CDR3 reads CASRSPGREGSSDNEQFF. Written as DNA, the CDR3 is TGTGCCAGCAGATCCCCCGGCAGGGAGGGCTCCTCGGACAATGAGCAGTTCTTC.

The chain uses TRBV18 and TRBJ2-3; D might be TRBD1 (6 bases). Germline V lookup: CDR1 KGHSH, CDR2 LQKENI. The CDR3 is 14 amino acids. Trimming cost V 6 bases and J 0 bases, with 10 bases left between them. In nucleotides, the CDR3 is TGTGCCAGCTCTCCTACAGGGAGCACAGATACGCAGTATTTT. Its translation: CASSPTGSTDTQYF.

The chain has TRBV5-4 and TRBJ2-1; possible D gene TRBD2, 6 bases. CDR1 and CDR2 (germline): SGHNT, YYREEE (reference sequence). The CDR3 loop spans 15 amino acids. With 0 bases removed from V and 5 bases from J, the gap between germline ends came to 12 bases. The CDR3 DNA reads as TGTGCCAGCAGCTTGGACTTGCGGGGAAACAATGAGCAGTTCTTC. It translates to CASSLDLRGNNEQFF.

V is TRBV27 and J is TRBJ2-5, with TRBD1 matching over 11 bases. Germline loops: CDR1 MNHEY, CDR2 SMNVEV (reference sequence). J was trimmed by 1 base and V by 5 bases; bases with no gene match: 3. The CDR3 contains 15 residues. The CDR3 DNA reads TGTGCCAGCAGTATCGGACAGGGGGCCCAAGAGACCCAGTACTTC. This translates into CASSIGQGAQETQYF.

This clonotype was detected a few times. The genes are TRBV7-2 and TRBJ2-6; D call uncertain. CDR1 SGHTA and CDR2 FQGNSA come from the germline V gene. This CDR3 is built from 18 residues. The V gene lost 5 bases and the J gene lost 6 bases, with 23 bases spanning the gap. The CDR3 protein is CASSGREESLWLANVLTF. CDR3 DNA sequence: TGTGCCAGCAGCGGAAGAGAGGAATCTCTCTGGTTGGCCAACGTCCTGACTTTC.

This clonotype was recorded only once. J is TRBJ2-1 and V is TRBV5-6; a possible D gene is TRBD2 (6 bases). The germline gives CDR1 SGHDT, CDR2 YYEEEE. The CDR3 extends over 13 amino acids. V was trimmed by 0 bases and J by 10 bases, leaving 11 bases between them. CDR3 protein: CASSLAAGDEQFF. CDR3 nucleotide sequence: TGTGCCAGCAGCTTGGCAGCGGGTGACGAGCAGTTCTTC.

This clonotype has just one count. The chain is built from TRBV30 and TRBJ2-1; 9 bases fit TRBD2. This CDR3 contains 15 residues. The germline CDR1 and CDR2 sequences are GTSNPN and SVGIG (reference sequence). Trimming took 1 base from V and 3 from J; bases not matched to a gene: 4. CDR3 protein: CAWSGVTSGYNEQFF. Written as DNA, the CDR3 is TGTGCCTGGAGTGGGGTGACTAGCGGCTACAATGAGCAGTTCTTC.

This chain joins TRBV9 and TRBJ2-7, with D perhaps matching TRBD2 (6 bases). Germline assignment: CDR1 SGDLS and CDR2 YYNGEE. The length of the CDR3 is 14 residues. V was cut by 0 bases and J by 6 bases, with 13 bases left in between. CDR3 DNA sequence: TGTGCCAGCAGCGTAGGTAGCGGCCCTCTCGAGCAGTACTTC. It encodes CASSVGSGPLEQYF.